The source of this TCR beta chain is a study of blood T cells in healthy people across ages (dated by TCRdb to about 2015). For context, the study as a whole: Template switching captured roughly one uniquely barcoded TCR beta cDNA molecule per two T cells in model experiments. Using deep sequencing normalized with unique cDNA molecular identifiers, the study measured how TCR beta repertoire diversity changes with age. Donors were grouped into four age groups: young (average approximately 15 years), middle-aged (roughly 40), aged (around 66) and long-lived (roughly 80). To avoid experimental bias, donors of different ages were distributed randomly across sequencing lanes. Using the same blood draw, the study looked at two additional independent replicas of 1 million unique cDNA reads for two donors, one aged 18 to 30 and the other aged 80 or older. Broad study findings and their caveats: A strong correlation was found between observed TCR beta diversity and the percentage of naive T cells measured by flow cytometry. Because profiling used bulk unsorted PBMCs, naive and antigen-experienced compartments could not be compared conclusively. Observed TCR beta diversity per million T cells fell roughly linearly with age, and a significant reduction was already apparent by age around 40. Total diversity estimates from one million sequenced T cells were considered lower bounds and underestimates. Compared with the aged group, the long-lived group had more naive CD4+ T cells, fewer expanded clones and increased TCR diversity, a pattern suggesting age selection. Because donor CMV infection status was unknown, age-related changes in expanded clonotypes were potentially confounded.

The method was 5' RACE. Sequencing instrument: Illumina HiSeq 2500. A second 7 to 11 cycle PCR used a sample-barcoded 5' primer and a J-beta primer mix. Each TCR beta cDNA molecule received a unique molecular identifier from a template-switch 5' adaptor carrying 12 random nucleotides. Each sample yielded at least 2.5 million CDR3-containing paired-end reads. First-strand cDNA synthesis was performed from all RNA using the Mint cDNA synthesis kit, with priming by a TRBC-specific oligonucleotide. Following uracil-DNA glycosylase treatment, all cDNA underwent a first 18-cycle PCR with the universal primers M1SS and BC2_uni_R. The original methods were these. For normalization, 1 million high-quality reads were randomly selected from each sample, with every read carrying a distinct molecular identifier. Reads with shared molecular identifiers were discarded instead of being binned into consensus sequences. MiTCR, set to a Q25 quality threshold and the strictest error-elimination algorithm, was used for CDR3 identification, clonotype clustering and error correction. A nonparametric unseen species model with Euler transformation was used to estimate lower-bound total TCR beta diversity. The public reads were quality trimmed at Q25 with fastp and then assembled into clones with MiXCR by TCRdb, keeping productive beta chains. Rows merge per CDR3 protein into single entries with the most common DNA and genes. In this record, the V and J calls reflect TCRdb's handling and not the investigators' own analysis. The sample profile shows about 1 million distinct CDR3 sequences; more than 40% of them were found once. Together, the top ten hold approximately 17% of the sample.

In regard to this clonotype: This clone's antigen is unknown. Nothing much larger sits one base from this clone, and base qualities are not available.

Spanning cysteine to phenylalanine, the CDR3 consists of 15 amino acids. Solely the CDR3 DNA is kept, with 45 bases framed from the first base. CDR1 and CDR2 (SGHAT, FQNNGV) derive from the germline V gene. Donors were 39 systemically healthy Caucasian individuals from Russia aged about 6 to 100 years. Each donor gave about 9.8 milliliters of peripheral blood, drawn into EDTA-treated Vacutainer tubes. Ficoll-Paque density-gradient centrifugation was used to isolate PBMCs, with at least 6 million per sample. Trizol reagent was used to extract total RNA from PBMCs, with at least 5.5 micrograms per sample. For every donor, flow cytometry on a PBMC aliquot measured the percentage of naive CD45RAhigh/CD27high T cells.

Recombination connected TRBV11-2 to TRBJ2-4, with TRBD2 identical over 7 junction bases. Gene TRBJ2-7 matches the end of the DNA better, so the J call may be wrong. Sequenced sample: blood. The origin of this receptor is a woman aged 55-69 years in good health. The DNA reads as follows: TGTGCCAGCAGCTGGGGCGAAGGACTAGTAGACGAGCAGTACTTC. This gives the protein CASSWGEGLVDEQYF.